This T cell receptor beta chain was observed in a study of control samples from healthy donors and cancer patients. The CDR3 is made up of 15 amino acids. Germline CDR1 and CDR2: SQVTM and ANQGSEA. Trimming took 0 bases from V and 0 from J, leaving 11 bases between them. Clones were read by immunoSEQ multiplex PCR, and TCRdb kept only the in-frame ones, dropping some. This repertoire shows about 110,000 clones, around 89% found once; its top ten account for approximately 15%. The genes are TRBV29-1 and TRBJ2-5; either TRBD1 or TRBD2 may supply D (5 bases each). The clonotype was recovered from a woman between 45 and 60 years old in good health. Sequenced material: blood. The CDR3 loop reads CSVEDGTDYQETQYF. The CDR3 nucleotides read TGCAGCGTTGAAGATGGGACCGATTACCAAGAGACCCAGTACTTC.